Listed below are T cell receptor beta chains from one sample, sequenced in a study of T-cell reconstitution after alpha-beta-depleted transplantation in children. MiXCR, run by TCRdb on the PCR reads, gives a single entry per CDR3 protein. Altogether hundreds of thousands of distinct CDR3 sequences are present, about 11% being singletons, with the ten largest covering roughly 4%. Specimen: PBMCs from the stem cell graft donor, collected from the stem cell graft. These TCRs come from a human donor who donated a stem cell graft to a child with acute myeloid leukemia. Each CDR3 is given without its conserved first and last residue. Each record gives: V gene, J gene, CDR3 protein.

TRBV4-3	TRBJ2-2	ASSQDRRTGELF
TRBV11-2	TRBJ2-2	ASSLTSSGGNLGELF
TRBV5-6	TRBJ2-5	ASSLEDRGPETQY
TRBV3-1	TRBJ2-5	ASSPHLAGKETQY
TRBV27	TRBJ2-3	ASSFLATSTDTQY
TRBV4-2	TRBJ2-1	ASSQDTGHNEQF
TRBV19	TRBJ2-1	ASSSQGVGGYNEQF
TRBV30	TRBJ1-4	AWREQGAGEKLF
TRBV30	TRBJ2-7	ACPAEAGGIEQY
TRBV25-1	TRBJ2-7	ASSEKGANYEQY
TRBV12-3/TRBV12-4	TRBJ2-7	ASSSHRGYEQY
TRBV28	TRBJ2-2	ASSVEGQPVWGELF
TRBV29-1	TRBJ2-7	SVEDRGRVNEQY
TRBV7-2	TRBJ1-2	ASSSRTTNYGYT
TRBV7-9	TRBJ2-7	ASSLSGGANHEQY
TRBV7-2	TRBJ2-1	ASSLAFVDEQF
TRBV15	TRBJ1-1	ATSTRPVNTEAF
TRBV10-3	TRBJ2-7	ATNTGGYEQY
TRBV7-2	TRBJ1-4	ASSLEAWGANEKLF
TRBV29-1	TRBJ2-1	SVEGGLNEQF
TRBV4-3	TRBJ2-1	ASSQDLGGSYNEQF
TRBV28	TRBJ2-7	ARRSYRYEQY
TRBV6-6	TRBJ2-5	ASSRQGGQY
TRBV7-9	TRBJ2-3	ASSFSTGGDTQY
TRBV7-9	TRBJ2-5	ASSRDNQETQY
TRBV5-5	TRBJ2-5	ASGQVTYQETQY
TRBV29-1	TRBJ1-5	SVVDREGQPQH
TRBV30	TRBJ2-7	AWISTGSYEQY
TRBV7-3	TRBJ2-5	ASSHDGQETQY
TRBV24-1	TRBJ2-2	ATSDMGGPYTGELF
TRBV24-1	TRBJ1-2	ATSDFGREYGYT
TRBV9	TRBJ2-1	ASSVSRKKGSYNEQF
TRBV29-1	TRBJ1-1	SVLTGEHTEAF
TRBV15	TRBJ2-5	ATSRDAGQETQY
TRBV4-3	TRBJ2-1	ASSQDGLWDEQF
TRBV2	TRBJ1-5	ASSDQIPNQPQH
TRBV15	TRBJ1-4	ATSRGSSANEKLF
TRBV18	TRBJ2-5	ASSSMKETQY
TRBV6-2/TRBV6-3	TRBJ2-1	ASSATSEASEQF
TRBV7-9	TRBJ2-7	ASSLGVGTRTYEQY
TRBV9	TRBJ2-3	ASSSRTGDITDTQY
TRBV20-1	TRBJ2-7	SARSRTSGRSYEQY
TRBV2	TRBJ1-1	ASSGGGTLNTEAF
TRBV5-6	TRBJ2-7	ASSYPGASSYEQY
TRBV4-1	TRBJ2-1	ASSQGSGRARNEQF
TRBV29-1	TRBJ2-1	SVMAPHEQF
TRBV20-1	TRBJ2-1	SARDVTSGEDNEQF
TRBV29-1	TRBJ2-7	SVEDREGPYEQY
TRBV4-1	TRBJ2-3	ASSQVRERTDTQY
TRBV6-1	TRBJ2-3	ASSPPGQDTQY
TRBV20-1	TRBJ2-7	SASLGVQY
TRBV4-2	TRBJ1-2	ASSQDLTGSYGYT